What follows are 19 T cell receptor beta chains derived from one specimen sequenced in a study of cytomegalovirus exposure and HLA in healthy donors. The PCR made use of 60 Vbeta and 13 Jbeta primers. Using immunoSEQ multiplex PCR, the repertoire was profiled, and TCRdb retains in-frame clones only, with some absent. This table holds about 180,000 clones, approximately 80% found once. Sequencing was done on a sample of PBMCs. The receptors were sampled from a girl aged 10 to 17 in good health and CMV-seropositive.

Comment on this clone: Other DNA sequences of this sample code for an identical CDR3. This rearrangement joins TRBV5-4 to TRBJ1-1; D is perhaps TRBD1 (5 bases). The germline CDR1 and CDR2 sequences are SGHNT and YYREEE (reference sequence). The CDR3 loop spans 15 amino acids. V was shortened by 0 bases and J by 1 base, with 10 bases between the two germline ends. CDR3 sequence reads: CASSLAGTGNTEAFF. The CDR3 nucleotides read TGTGCCAGCAGCTTGGCAGGCACAGGGAACACTGAAGCTTTCTTT.

V is TRBV7-6 and J is TRBJ2-2, with D maybe TRBD1 (6 bases). The CDR3 has 19 residues. Germline V gene lookup returns CDR1 SGHVS and CDR2 FNYEAQ. V lost 2 bases, J lost 2 bases, and 21 bases lay in between. The CDR3 region is CASSLRAAGDGINTGELFF. The CDR3 DNA is TGTGCCAGCAGCTTACGGGCCGCAGGGGACGGAATAAACACCGGGGAGCTGTTTTTT.

The chain uses TRBV30 and TRBJ2-1, with 14 bases fitting TRBD2. V was clipped by 4 bases and J by 3 bases; unmatched bases: 5. The CDR3 has 16 amino acids. Germline CDR1 GTSNPN, CDR2 SVGIG (reference sequence). The CDR3 sequence is CAWTAGTSGGYNEQFF. The CDR3 DNA follows: TGTGCCTGGACAGCCGGGACTAGCGGGGGCTACAATGAGCAGTTCTTC.

This chain connects TRBV28 to TRBJ2-1; 10 positions match TRBD1. Germline values: CDR1 MDHEN, CDR2 SYDVKM. This CDR3 has 14 residues. After removal of 6 bases from V and 3 bases from J, the junction contained 2 bases not matched to a gene. CDR3 in DNA: TGTGCCAGCAGCCGGGACAGGGGCTACAATGAGCAGTTCTTC. The encoded protein is CASSRDRGYNEQFF.

The gene calls are TRBV27 and TRBJ2-3; D not certain. Trimming took 3 bases from V and 4 from J, leaving 14 bases between them. In germline, CDR1 is MNHEY, CDR2 SMNVEV (reference sequence). The CDR3 loop spans 15 amino acids. This CDR3 is CASSFFYGSADTQYF. CDR3 DNA sequence: TGTGCCAGCAGTTTCTTTTACGGGTCGGCAGATACGCAGTATTTT.

The chain couples TRBV11-1 to TRBJ2-5; perhaps TRBD2 as D (7 bases). This CDR3 is 17 amino acids long. The germline V gene has CDR1 SGHAT and CDR2 FQDESV (reference sequence). V was cut by 2 bases and J by 2 bases, with 18 bases left in between. CDR3 bases: TGTGCCAGCAGCTTAAATGGGGGGGGCGAGGGGCAAGAGACCCAGTACTTC. The encoded protein is CASSLNGGGEGQETQYF.

V gene TRBV12-5 combines with J gene TRBJ2-7, with TRBD1 identical over 7 bases. The CDR3 consists of 15 residues. J was trimmed by 0 bases and V by 6 bases; bases with no gene match: 8. The germline CDR1 and CDR2 sequences are LGHNT and FRNRAP. The CDR3: CASGSGQVSSYEQYF. Here the CDR3 DNA reads TGTGCTAGTGGGTCCGGACAGGTAAGCTCCTACGAGCAGTACTTC.

The chain uses TRBV30 and TRBJ2-7; the match to TRBD2 covers 10 bases. This CDR3 spans 15 amino acids. V gave up 0 bases and J gave up 2 bases; unmatched junction bases: 4. Germline assignment: CDR1 GTSNPN and CDR2 SVGIG (reference sequence). The CDR3 protein is CAWSVGGTSAYEQYF. CDR3 nucleotides: TGTGCCTGGAGTGTCGGGGGGACTAGCGCCTACGAGCAGTACTTC.

This clone was detected a few times. The chain combines TRBV5-8 with TRBJ1-4; D perhaps matches TRBD1 (5 bases). V was pared by 1 base and J by 4 bases, with 14 bases between. CDR1 SGHTS and CDR2 YDEGEE come from the germline V gene. The CDR3 covers 16 residues. The CDR3 protein is CASSLPGGKVNEKLFF. CDR3 nucleotide sequence: TGTGCCAGCAGCTTGCCGGGGGGGAAGGTTAATGAAAAACTGTTTTTT.

The chain carries TRBV14 and TRBJ2-6; no reliable D call. V lost 4 bases, J lost 0 bases, and 7 bases lay in between. Germline V gene sequence: CDR1 SGHDN, CDR2 FVKESK. The CDR3 sequence is 15 residues long. CDR3 in DNA: TGTGCCAGCAGCCCTCCCTTCTCTGGGGCCAACGTCCTGACTTTC. This gives the protein CASSPPFSGANVLTF.

The chain employs TRBV27 and TRBJ2-7, with 8 nucleotides matching TRBD2. This CDR3 has 11 amino acids. The V gene end was trimmed by 8 bases and the J gene end by 3 bases; junction bases not matched to a gene: 0. Germline CDR1 and CDR2: MNHEY and SMNVEV (reference sequence). In DNA form, the CDR3 reads TGTGCCAGCGCGGGAGGCTACGAGCAGTACTTC. Protein: CASAGGYEQYF.

CDR3 in DNA: TGTGCCAGCAGGCCGGGATATAGCAATCAGCCCCAGCATTTT. It translates to CASRPGYSNQPQHF. J is TRBJ1-5 and V is TRBV27; no reliable D call. CDR3 size: 14 residues. In germline, CDR1 is MNHEY, CDR2 SMNVEV (reference sequence). V dropped 6 bases and J dropped 0 bases, with 9 bases sitting between them.

The rearrangement links TRBV9 to TRBJ2-3; 12 positions agree with TRBD2. The germline gives CDR1 SGDLS, CDR2 YYNGEE. CDR3 size: 18 residues. With V trimmed by 4 bases and J by 0 bases, 9 bases remained unmatched. CDR3 nucleotide sequence: TGTGCCAGCAGCCGACTTCCGGGACTAGCGGGTAGCACAGATACGCAGTATTTT. Amino acid sequence: CASSRLPGLAGSTDTQYF. The whole variable domain, remainder taken from reference TRBV9 and TRBJ2-3, is DSGVTQTPKHLITATGQRVTLRCSPRSGDLSVYWYQQSLDQGLQFLIQYYNGEERAKGNILERFSAQQFPDLHSELNLSSLELGDSALYFCASSRLPGLAGSTDTQYFGPGTRLTVL.

The chain recombines TRBV5-1 with TRBJ2-5, with 9 positions matching TRBD1. CDR3 length equals 13 residues. CDR1 is SGHRS and CDR2 is YFSETQ in the germline V gene. V dropped 3 bases and J dropped 7; count of bases not matched to a gene: 4. CDR3 in DNA: TGCGCCAGCAGCTGGGACAGGGACGGGACCCAGTACTTC. Its translation is CASSWDRDGTQYF.

The rearrangement links TRBV27 to TRBJ2-7, with D possibly matching TRBD1 (5 bases). CDR3 size: 15 residues. Trimming cost V 3 bases and J 6 bases, with 18 bases left between them. Germline V CDR1 and CDR2: MNHEY, SMNVEV (reference sequence). CDR3 protein: CASSFLVSGLGEQYF. In DNA, the CDR3 is TGTGCCAGCAGTTTCCTCGTCTCAGGGCTTGGCGAGCAGTACTTC.

V is TRBV6-5 and J is TRBJ2-7, with D tentatively TRBD2 (6 bases). V lost 2 bases and J 7 bases, leaving 21 bases between the germline ends. CDR3 length: 16 residues. CDR1 MNHEY and CDR2 SVGAGI come from the germline V gene. The CDR3 sequence: CASSYGRAGPGREQYF. The CDR3 bases are TGTGCCAGCAGTTACGGTCGGGCCGGTCCTGGGAGGGAGCAGTACTTC.

Only one count was recorded for this clone. The rearrangement uses TRBV19 and TRBJ2-2; D not resolved. Deletions cut 5 bases from V and 4 bases from J, with 11 bases between. Germline V lookup: CDR1 LNHDA, CDR2 SQIVND (reference sequence). This CDR3 has 14 residues. The CDR3 region is CASSPALFTGELFF. CDR3 nucleotides: TGTGCCAGTAGTCCCGCTCTATTCACCGGGGAGCTGTTTTTT.

Comments on this clone: One end of the junction fails to match germline, which may point to a read error. The CDR3 DNA reads TGTGCTAGCAGCTTAGGGGGACTAGCGGGAGGCGTCGGGGAGCTGTTTTTT. Residues: CASSLGGLAGGVGELFF. The V call is TRBV7-7, the J call TRBJ2-2, with 15 bases identical to TRBD2. The germline CDR1 and CDR2 sequences are SSHAT and FNYEAQ (reference sequence). The CDR3 length is 17 residues.

With respect to this clone: The junction departs from germline at one end; a sequencing error may be responsible. The CDR3 loop reads CASQGGTGGAYTEDFF. CDR3 bases: TGCGCCAGCCAGGGGGGGACAGGGGGCGCGTACACTGAAGATTTCTTT. The V and J genes are TRBV5-1 and TRBJ1-1; 12 nucleotides match TRBD1. The CDR3 length is 16 residues. Germline lookup yields CDR1 SGHRS and CDR2 YFSETQ.